The text below deals with one TCR beta chain. Its cognate antigen is unknown. The data derive from a study of CD8 T cells in ankylosing spondylitis. Study outcomes and limitations: Relatively scarce in peripheral blood, disease-linked clones were CD8+. Past studies reported some motif variants in reactive arthritis synovial fluid and blood. What seemed typical of ankylosing spondylitis blood was a TCR beta motif built from eight highly homologous variants. According to the report, clones linked to the disease were significantly enriched in matched synovial fluid samples taken from ankylosing spondylitis patients.

Using quantitative 5'-RACE with molecular barcodes, the authors made TCR beta libraries. MiXCR, run by TCRdb on the 5' RACE reads, gives a single entry per CDR3 protein. The sample has about 460,000 distinct CDR3 sequences; less than 6% are singletons. The receptor comes from a male donor with ankylosing spondylitis. The specimen was blood, either unsorted or a sorted T cell fraction (not recorded which).

The CDR3 loop reads CASSSPGQGTLRETQYF. In DNA form, the CDR3 reads TGTGCCAGCAGTTCACCGGGACAGGGGACCCTCCGGGAGACCCAGTACTTC. The genes are TRBV12-3 or TRBV12-4 and TRBJ2-5, with TRBD1 matching over 10 bases. J lost 5 bases, V lost 4 bases, and 13 bases had no gene match. This CDR3 has 17 amino acids.